In its sample, the clone carrying this T cell receptor (beta chain) was seen many times. This record comes from a study of blood T cells in healthy people across ages. Primers used in a second PCR of roughly 6 to 12 cycles were a sample-barcoded 5' primer and a J-beta primer mix. All samples gave at least 2.5 million CDR3-containing paired-end reads. TCRdb re-called the 5' RACE reads through MiXCR, storing one row per CDR3 protein. The sample lists around 1,700,000 distinct CDR3 sequences, over 25% occurring once. The material sequenced was blood. This receptor was identified in a woman in her twenties or thirties in good health.

The CDR3 sequence: CASSYGGRPYEQYF. The CDR3 DNA is TGTGCCAGCAGTTACGGGGGAAGACCCTACGAGCAGTACTTC. V is TRBV27 and J is TRBJ2-7, with a possible D match to TRBD2 (6 bases). Germline values: CDR1 MNHEY, CDR2 SMNVEV (reference sequence). The CDR3 covers 14 residues. V was trimmed by 4 bases and J by 2 bases, leaving 12 bases between them.